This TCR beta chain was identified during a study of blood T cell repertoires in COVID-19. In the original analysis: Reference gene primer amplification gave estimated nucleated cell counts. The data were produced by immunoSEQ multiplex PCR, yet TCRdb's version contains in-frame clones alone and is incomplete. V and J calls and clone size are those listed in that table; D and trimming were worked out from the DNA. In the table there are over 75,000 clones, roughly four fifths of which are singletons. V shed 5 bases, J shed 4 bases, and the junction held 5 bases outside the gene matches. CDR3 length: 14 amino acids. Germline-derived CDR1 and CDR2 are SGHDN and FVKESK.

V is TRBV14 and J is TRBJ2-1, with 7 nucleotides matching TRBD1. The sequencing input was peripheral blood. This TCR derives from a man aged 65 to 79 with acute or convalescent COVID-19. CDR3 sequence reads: CASSNRDSYNEQFF. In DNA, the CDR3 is TGTGCCAGCAGCAACCGGGACAGTTACAATGAGCAGTTCTTC.